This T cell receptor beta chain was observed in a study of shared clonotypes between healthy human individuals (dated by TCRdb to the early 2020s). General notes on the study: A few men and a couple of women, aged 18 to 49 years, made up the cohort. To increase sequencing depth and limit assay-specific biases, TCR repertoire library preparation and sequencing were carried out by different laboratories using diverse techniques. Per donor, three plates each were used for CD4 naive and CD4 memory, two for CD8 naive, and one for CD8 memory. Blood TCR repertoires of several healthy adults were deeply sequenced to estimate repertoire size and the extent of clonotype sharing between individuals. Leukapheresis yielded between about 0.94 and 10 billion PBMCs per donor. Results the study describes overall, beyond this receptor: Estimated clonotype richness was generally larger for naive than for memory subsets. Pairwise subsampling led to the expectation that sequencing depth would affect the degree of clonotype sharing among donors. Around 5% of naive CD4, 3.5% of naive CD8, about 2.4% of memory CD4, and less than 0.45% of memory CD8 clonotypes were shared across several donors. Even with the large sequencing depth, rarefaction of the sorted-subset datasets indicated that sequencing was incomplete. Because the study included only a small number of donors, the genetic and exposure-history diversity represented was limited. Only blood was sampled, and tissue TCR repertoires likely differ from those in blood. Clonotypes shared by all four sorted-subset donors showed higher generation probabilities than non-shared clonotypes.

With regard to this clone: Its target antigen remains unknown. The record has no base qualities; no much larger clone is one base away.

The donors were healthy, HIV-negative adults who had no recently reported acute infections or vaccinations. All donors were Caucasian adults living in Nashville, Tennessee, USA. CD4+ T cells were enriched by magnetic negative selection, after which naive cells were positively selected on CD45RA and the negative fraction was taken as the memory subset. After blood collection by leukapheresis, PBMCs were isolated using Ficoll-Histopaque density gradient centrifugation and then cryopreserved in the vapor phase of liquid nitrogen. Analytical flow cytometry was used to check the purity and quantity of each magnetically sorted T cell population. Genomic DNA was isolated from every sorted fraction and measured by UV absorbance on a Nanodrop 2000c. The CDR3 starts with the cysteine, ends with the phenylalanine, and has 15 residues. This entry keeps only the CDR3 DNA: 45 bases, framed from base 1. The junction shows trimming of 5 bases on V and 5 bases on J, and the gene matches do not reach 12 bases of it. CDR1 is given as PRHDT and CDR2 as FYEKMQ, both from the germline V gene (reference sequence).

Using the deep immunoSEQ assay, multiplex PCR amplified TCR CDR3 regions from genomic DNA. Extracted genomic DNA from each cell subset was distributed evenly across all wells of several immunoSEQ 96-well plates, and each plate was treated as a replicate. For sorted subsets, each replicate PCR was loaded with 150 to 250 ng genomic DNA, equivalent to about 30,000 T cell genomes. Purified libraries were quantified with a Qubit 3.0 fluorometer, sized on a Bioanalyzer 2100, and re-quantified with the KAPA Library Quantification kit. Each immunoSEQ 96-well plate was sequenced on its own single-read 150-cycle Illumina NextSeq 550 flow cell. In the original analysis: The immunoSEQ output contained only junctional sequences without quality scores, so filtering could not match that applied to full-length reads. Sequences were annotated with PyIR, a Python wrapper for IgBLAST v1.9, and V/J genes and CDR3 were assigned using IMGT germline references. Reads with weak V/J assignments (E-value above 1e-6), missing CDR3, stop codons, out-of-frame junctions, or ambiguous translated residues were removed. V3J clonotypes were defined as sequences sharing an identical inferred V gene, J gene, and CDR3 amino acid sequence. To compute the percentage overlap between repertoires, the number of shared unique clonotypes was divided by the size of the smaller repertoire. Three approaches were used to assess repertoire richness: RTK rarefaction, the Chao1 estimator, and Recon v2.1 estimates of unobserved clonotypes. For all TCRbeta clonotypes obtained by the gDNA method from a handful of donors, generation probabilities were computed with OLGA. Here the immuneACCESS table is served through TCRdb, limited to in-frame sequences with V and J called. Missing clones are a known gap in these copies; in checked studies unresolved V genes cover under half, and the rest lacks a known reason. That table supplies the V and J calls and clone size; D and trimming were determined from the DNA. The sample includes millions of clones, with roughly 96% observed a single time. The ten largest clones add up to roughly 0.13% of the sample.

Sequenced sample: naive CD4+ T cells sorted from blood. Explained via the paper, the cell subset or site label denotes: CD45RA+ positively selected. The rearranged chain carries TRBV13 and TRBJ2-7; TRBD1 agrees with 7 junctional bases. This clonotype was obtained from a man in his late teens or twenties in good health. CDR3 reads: CASSEGGMATHEQYF. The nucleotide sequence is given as TGTGCCAGCAGCGAAGGGGGCATGGCAACCCACGAGCAGTACTTC.